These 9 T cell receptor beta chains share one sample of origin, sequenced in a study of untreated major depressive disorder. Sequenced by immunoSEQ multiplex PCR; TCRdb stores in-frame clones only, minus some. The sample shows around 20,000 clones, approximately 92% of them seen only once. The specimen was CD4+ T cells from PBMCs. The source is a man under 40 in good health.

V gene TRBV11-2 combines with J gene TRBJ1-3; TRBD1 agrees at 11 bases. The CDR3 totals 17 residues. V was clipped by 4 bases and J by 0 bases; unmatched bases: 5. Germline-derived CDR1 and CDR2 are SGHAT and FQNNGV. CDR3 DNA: TGTGCCAGCAGCTCTAGGACAGGGGGCTACTCTGGAAACACCATATATTTT. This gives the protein CASSSRTGGYSGNTIYF.

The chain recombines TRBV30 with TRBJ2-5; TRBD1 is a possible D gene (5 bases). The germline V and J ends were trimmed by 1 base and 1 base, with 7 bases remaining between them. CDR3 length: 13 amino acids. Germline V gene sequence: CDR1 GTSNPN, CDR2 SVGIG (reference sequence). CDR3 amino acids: CAWSGQPQETQYF. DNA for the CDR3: TGTGCCTGGAGTGGACAGCCCCAAGAGACCCAGTACTTC.

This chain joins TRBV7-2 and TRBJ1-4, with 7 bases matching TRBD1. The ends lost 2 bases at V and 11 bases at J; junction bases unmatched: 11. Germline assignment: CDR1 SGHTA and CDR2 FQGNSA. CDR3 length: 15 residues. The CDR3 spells CASSLRGQGESKLFF. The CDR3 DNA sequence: TGTGCCAGCAGCTTAAGAGGGCAGGGGGAAAGTAAACTGTTTTTT.

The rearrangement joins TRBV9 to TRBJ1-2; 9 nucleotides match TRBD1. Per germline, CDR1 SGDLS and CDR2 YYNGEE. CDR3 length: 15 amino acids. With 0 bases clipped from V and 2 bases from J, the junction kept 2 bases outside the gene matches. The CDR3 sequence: CASSVEGQGNYGYTF. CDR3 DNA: TGTGCCAGCAGCGTAGAAGGACAGGGGAACTATGGCTACACCTTC.

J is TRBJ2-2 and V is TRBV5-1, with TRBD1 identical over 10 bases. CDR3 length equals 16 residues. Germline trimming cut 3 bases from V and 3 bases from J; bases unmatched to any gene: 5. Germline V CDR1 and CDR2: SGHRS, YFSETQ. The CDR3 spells CASSSTGGAYTGELFF. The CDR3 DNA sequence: TGCGCCAGCAGCTCGACAGGGGGCGCGTACACCGGGGAGCTGTTTTTT. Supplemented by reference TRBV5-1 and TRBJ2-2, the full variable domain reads KAGVTQTPRYLIKTRGQQVTLSCSPISGHRSVSWYQQTPGQGLQFLFEYFSETQRNKGNFPGRFSGRQFSNSRSEMNVSTLELGDSALYLCASSSTGGAYTGELFFGEGSRLTVL.

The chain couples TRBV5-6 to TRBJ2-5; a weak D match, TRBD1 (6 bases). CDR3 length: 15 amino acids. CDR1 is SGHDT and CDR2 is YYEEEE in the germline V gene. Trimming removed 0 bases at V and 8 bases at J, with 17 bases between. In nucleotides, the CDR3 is TGTGCCAGCAGCTTGGAGGCCAGGGGAATTTCTACCCAGTACTTC. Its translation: CASSLEARGISTQYF.

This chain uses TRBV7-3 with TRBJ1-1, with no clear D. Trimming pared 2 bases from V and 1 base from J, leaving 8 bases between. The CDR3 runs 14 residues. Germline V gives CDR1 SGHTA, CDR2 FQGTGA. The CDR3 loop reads CASSLQPSNTEAFF. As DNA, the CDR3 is TGTGCCAGCAGCTTACAACCGTCGAACACTGAAGCTTTCTTT.

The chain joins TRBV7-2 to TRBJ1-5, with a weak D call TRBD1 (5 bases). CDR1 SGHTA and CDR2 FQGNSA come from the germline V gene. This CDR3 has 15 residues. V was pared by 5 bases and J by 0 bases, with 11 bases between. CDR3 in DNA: TGTGCCAGCAGCCCCGGGGACTCTAGCAATCAGCCCCAGCATTTT. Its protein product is CASSPGDSSNQPQHF.

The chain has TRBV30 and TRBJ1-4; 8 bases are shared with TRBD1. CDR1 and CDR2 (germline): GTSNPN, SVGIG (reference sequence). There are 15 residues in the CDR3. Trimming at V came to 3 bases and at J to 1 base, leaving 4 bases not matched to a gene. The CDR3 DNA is TGTGCCTGGAGGTCCAGGGGGCTAACTAATGAAAAACTGTTTTTT. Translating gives CAWRSRGLTNEKLFF.